Listed below are T cell receptor beta chains from one sample, sequenced in a study of glioma-infiltrating T cells after dendritic cell vaccination. TCRdb's table, derived via immunoSEQ multiplex PCR, lists solely in-frame clones and lacks some. The sample lists just over 95,000 clones; 79% were seen once. Source: blood, taken before dendritic cell vaccination. The source of these receptors is a human donor with glioblastoma. CDR3s include the opening cysteine and the closing phenylalanine or tryptophan. Each record gives: V gene, clone size, J gene, D gene, CDR3 DNA, CDR3 protein. A D gene is named only where the DNA matches it firmly. Part of the rows lack a size; the others show once, few, many or a class for expanded clones.

>TRBV6-4|NA|TRBJ2-3|TRBD1
TGTGCCAGCAGTGAACAGGGGACCCCCGGCGATACGCAGTATTTT
CASSEQGTPGDTQYF
>TRBV27|once|TRBJ2-3|TRBD2
TGTGCCAGCAGGGGACTAGGTCCAGATACGCAGTATTTT
CASRGLGPDTQYF
>TRBV30|once|TRBJ1-5|NA
TGTGCCTGGAGCGCAGGGGTGAGCAATCAGCCCCAGCATTTT
CAWSAGVSNQPQHF
>TRBV10-3|NA|TRBJ1-2|TRBD1
TGTGCCATCGCGAGGGCAGGGGGATTCGATGGCTACACCTTC
CAIARAGGFDGYTF
>TRBV28|NA|TRBJ1-5|TRBD1
TGTGCCAGCAGTTTGCGTCGGGGACAGGGGATCGGCAATCAGCCCCAGCATTTT
CASSLRRGQGIGNQPQHF
>TRBV11-2|NA|TRBJ2-7|NA
TGTGCCAGCAGCCGGGACTCAACTCCCTACGAGCAGTACTTC
CASSRDSTPYEQYF
>TRBV30|NA|TRBJ2-4|NA
TGTGCCTGGAGTGTACTAGGCGAGTCGGGAAACATTCAGTACTTC
CAWSVLGESGNIQYF
>TRBV19|NA|TRBJ1-3|NA
TGTGCCAGTAGTCTGACCGGGACTGCAACAATTAGGAGTGGAAACACCATATATTTT
CASSLTGTATIRSGNTIYF
>TRBV18|NA|TRBJ1-1|TRBD1
TGTGCCAGCTCACCCCGCGGACAGGGTGACACTGAAGCTTTCTTT
CASSPRGQGDTEAFF
>TRBV30|NA|TRBJ1-5|TRBD1
TGTGCCTGGAGGTCACCGGGACAGGGGCATCAGCCCCAGCATTTT
CAWRSPGQGHQPQHF